This T cell receptor beta chain came from a study of T-cell memory formation after mild COVID-19. Whole-study context: The two donors had largely donor-specific TCR clusters. General study findings and limits: Contracting clones from day 15 to 85 had balanced CD4/CD8; later expanders favoured CD4+. Pre-infection memory harbored some responding clones, suggesting cross-reactive memory joined.

TCRdb reanalysed the 5' RACE reads using MiXCR and keeps one entry per CDR3 protein. Of 250,000 to 350,000 distinct CDR3 sequences listed, roughly 17% are singletons. This clonotype was seen a handful of times. The antigen remains undetermined. The V end lost 0 bases, the J end lost 6 bases, and 13 bases lay between the germline ends. The CDR3 totals 15 residues. Germline CDR1 SGHRS, CDR2 YFSETQ. Sequenced material: PBMCs or a T cell subset sorted from them (not recorded which). V gene TRBV5-1 combines with J gene TRBJ2-1, with D uncertain. The clonotype was recovered from a man younger than 35 who had mild COVID-19 (a few samples of this study predate the infection). Cell type and time point are not known. The CDR3: CASSLEEVWSNEQFF. The CDR3, as DNA: TGCGCCAGCAGCTTGGAGGAAGTTTGGTCCAATGAGCAGTTCTTC.